A selection of T cell receptor beta chains follows, all from one sample in a study of a mutant IDH1 vaccine in newly diagnosed glioma. Assay: immunoSEQ multiplex PCR; the TCRdb copy retains only in-frame clones and omits some. This table holds under 65,000 clones, about 74% found once. The source was PBMCs, collected from a glioma patient treated with radiotherapy, temozolomide or both. These receptors all stem from a woman aged 40 to 50 with glioma. CDR3s include the opening cysteine and the closing phenylalanine or tryptophan. The D gene is left open where the match is weak. Size values are once, few and many counts, or a class for expanded clones, and some rows have none.

d_gene	v_gene	abundance	j_gene	CDR3nt	CDR3aa
.	TRBV7-9	.	TRBJ2-2	TGTGCCAGCAGCTTACGTTCCGGGGGAGCGAACACCGGGGAGCTGTTTTTT	CASSLRSGGANTGELFF
.	TRBV7-9	.	TRBJ2-7	TGTGCCAGCAGCTTCGGGACGGGAACCTACGAGCAGTACTTC	CASSFGTGTYEQYF
.	TRBV27	.	TRBJ1-2	TGTGCCAGCAGCCATTCTCCGGGGAACTATGGCTACACCTTC	CASSHSPGNYGYTF
.	TRBV5-1	.	TRBJ2-5	TGCGCCAGCAGCTTGAAAGAGACCCAGTACTTC	CASSLKETQYF
.	TRBV30	.	TRBJ1-2	TGTGCCTGGAGTGCGACAGGCCTGTATGGCTACACCTTC	CAWSATGLYGYTF
TRBD2	TRBV5-1	.	TRBJ2-3	TGCGCCAGCAGCTTGGGGGCTAGCGGGGGACCCACGGATACGCAGTATTTT	CASSLGASGGPTDTQYF
.	TRBV6-5	.	TRBJ2-6	TGTGCCAGCAGTTACACGGGCGCTGGGGCCAACGTCCTGACTTTC	CASSYTGAGANVLTF
.	TRBV7-2	.	TRBJ2-3	TGTGCCAGCAGCCCTTCCAGCGTGGGAGCAGATACGCAGTATTTT	CASSPSSVGADTQYF
TRBD2	TRBV30	.	TRBJ2-3	TGTGCCTGGGTAGCACGGGGGGGCCTTTACGGTACGCAGTATTTT	CAWVARGGLYGTQYF
TRBD1	TRBV25-1	once	TRBJ1-2	TGTGCCAGCAGTGTCACAGGGGTGTTTGGCTACACCTTC	CASSVTGVFGYTF
.	TRBV4-3	.	TRBJ1-3	TGCGCCAGCAGCCAATTCTCCCCCGGCTCTGGAAACACCATATATTTT	CASSQFSPGSGNTIYF
.	TRBV7-9	.	TRBJ1-5	TGTGCCAGCAGCTCGACATCTTTTCGGGGTCGGCCCCAGCATTTT	CASSSTSFRGRPQHF
.	TRBV10-3	.	TRBJ2-1	TGTGCCATCAGTGAGTCGGGCGGTGGGGGTGAGCAGTTCTTC	CAISESGGGGEQFF
TRBD1	TRBV30	once	TRBJ1-1	TGTGCCTGGAGTCAGACAGGGGGGACTGAAGCTTTCTTT	CAWSQTGGTEAFF
.	TRBV6-1	.	TRBJ2-2	TGTGCCAGCAGTGATAATACCGGGGGTGCGAACACCGGGGAGCTGTTTTTT	CASSDNTGGANTGELFF
TRBD1	TRBV4-1	.	TRBJ2-5	TGCGCCAGCAGCCAACCCGACAGGGCGGAGACCCAGTACTTC	CASSQPDRAETQYF
.	TRBV29-1	.	TRBJ2-7	TGCAGCGTTGGAGCCGGCAGCTACGAGCAGTACTTC	CSVGAGSYEQYF
.	TRBV7-2	.	TRBJ2-7	TGTGCCAGCAGCTTACTGGGGGCAGGCTACGAGCAGTACTTC	CASSLLGAGYEQYF
.	TRBV29-1	few	TRBJ1-2	TGCAGCGTTGAAGGGGGTTATGGCTACACCTTC	CSVEGGYGYTF
.	TRBV6-6	few	TRBJ2-7	TGTGCCAGCAGTTCATGGACGGAATACGAGCAGTACTTC	CASSSWTEYEQYF
TRBD1	TRBV4-3	.	TRBJ1-1	TGCGCCAGCAGCCAAGAAGGGACAGAATATTACATCGACACTGAAGCTTTCTTT	CASSQEGTEYYIDTEAFF
TRBD2	TRBV6-1	.	TRBJ2-1	TGTGCCAGCAGTGAAGTAGCGGGGGACTACAATGAGCAGTTCTTC	CASSEVAGDYNEQFF
TRBD1	TRBV9	.	TRBJ1-2	TGTGCCAGCAGCTTCGGGACAGATGGCTACACCTTC	CASSFGTDGYTF
.	TRBV9	.	TRBJ1-1	TGTGCCAGCAGCGTAGTTCAGGGCGGCACTGAAGCTTTCTTT	CASSVVQGGTEAFF
.	TRBV29-1	.	TRBJ1-2	TGCAGCGTTGAGCTCACGGACTCATCCCGGGGCTACACCTTC	CSVELTDSSRGYTF
TRBD1	TRBV13	.	TRBJ2-5	TGTGCCAGCACTCCCGTGGGACAGAAAGAGACCCAGTACTTC	CASTPVGQKETQYF
TRBD1	TRBV2	.	TRBJ2-7	TGTGCCAGCAGTTTTACAGGGGTGGCCTACGAGCAGTACTTC	CASSFTGVAYEQYF
.	TRBV7-9	.	TRBJ1-1	TGTGCCAGCAGCCTAATGGGAGACACTGAAGCTTTCTTT	CASSLMGDTEAFF
.	TRBV5-6	.	TRBJ1-4	TGTGCCAGCAGCTCCGGTCCTAATGAAAAACTGTTTTTT	CASSSGPNEKLFF
TRBD1	TRBV13	once	TRBJ2-7	TGTGCCAGCGCAGGGGGACAGGGCTACGAGCAGTACTTC	CASAGGQGYEQYF
.	TRBV23-1	.	TRBJ1-1	TGCGCCAGCAGTCACCTGCAGGGAGTAGAATGCATGAACACTGAAGCTTTCTTT	CASSHLQGVECMNTEAFF
TRBD2	TRBV2	.	TRBJ2-5	TGTGCCAGCATCGGACTAGCGGGGATCCTTCAAGAGACCCAGTACTTC	CASIGLAGILQETQYF
TRBD1	TRBV6-1	.	TRBJ2-1	TGTGCCAGCAGTGAAGTGTGGAGACAGGGTGGTCGTGAGCAGTTCTTC	CASSEVWRQGGREQFF
TRBD1	TRBV7-9	once	TRBJ1-4	TGTGCCAGCAGCCCAGGACAGGGTAATGAAAAACTGTTTTTT	CASSPGQGNEKLFF
.	TRBV5-1	.	TRBJ1-1	TGCGCCAGCAGCTTATCAGGTATGAACACTGAAGCTTTCTTT	CASSLSGMNTEAFF
TRBD2	TRBV9	.	TRBJ2-5	TGTGCCAGCAGCGTAGACGGGAGGGAGACCCAGTACTTC	CASSVDGRETQYF
TRBD1	TRBV7-7	few	TRBJ1-3	TGTGCTAGCAGCTCGGACAGGGGGACTCCAATATATTTT	CASSSDRGTPIYF
TRBD1	TRBV10-3	.	TRBJ1-5	TGTGCCAACGGACAGGCCCGAGATCAGCCCCAGCATTTT	CANGQARDQPQHF
TRBD1	TRBV5-6	.	TRBJ2-1	TGTGCCAGCAGCTCCGGGACAGGGACCTACAATGAGCAGTTCTTC	CASSSGTGTYNEQFF
.	TRBV6-5	few	TRBJ1-2	TGTGCCAGCAGAGACGAGGGGGTTTTAAGGGGCTACACCTTC	CASRDEGVLRGYTF
.	TRBV30	few	TRBJ1-1	TGTGCCTGGAGTGCGGCCCCCGCGGCTTTCTTT	CAWSAAPAAFF
TRBD1	TRBV2	once	TRBJ2-1	TGTGCCAGCAGCACCACAGGGGGCCGGTACAATGAGCAGTTCTTC	CASSTTGGRYNEQFF
TRBD1	TRBV5-1	.	TRBJ1-3	TGCGCCAGCAGCATGGGACAGATCTCTGGAAACACCATATATTTT	CASSMGQISGNTIYF
TRBD1	TRBV7-6	.	TRBJ2-2	TGTGCCAGCAGCCCAAAACAGGGGTCTTACACCGGGGAGCTGTTTTTT	CASSPKQGSYTGELFF
.	TRBV7-2	once	TRBJ2-7	TGTGCCAGCAGCTTAGGGGACCTTACCTACGAGCAGTACTTC	CASSLGDLTYEQYF
.	TRBV10-3	.	TRBJ1-3	TGTGCCATCAGCCGAGGGGCCGGGGGGTTAGGAAACACCATATATTTT	CAISRGAGGLGNTIYF
TRBD1	TRBV10-3	.	TRBJ2-7	TGTGCCAGCGTATCGGACAGGGGGAACTACGAGCAGTACTTC	CASVSDRGNYEQYF
.	TRBV5-1	.	TRBJ1-2	TGCGCCAGCAGCTTGGACAGGGTTTCTAACTATGGCTACACCTTC	CASSLDRVSNYGYTF
.	TRBV19	.	TRBJ1-1	TGTGCCAGTAGTATTTGGAACACTGAAGCTTTCTTT	CASSIWNTEAFF
TRBD1	TRBV19	.	TRBJ2-7	TGTGCCAGTAGACTCCGACAGGGAGTATTCTACGAGCAGTACTTC	CASRLRQGVFYEQYF
.	TRBV4-3	.	TRBJ2-7	TGCGCCAGCAGCCAAGATTCATGGGACGAGCAGTACTTC	CASSQDSWDEQYF